A single sample gave rise to the 25 T cell receptor beta chains below, sequenced in a study of cytomegalovirus exposure and HLA in healthy donors. PCR involved 60 Vbeta and 13 Jbeta primers. Sequencing was performed with immunoSEQ multiplex PCR; in TCRdb, only in-frame clones are kept and a portion is missing. The sample consists of 200,000 to 250,000 clones, approximately 84% of them appearing once. The material sequenced was PBMCs. The receptors derive from a woman aged 40-49 years in good health and CMV-seronegative.

The rearrangement uses TRBV25-1 and TRBJ2-7; 7 bases match TRBD1. The CDR3 is 12 amino acids. Trimming cost V 8 bases and J 5 bases; bases outside gene matches: 6. CDR1 MGHDK and CDR2 SYGVNS come from the germline V gene. CDR3 nucleotide sequence: TGTGCCAGCCGGACAGGAGGAAACGAGCAGTACTTC. Its translation: CASRTGGNEQYF.

V gene TRBV20-1 combines with J gene TRBJ1-2; D not resolved. V was pared by 5 bases and J by 7 bases, with 11 bases between. Per germline, CDR1 DFQATT and CDR2 SNEGSKA (reference sequence). The CDR3 extends over 11 amino acids. DNA of the CDR3: TGCAGTGCTGGCGGGAGATTTGGCTACACCTTC. This gives the protein CSAGGRFGYTF.

This clone has only one observation. The V gene is TRBV6-6, the J gene TRBJ2-1; no reliable D call. V lost 2 bases and J lost 4, with 6 bases in between. The CDR3 is 13 amino acids. CDR1 is MNHNY and CDR2 is SVGAGI in the germline V gene (reference sequence). The CDR3 nucleotides read TGTGCCAGCAGTTACCAGACTTACAATGAGCAGTTCTTC. Translated, it gives CASSYQTYNEQFF.

This chain uses TRBV7-2 with TRBJ2-7, with D tentatively TRBD2 (5 bases). V was shortened by 5 bases and J by 3 bases, with 17 bases between the two germline ends. The V gene's germline CDR1 is SGHTA and CDR2 FQGNSA. This CDR3 comprises 15 residues. The CDR3 sequence is CASSRISGEYYEQYF. CDR3 nucleotide sequence: TGTGCCAGCAGCCGAATTTCCGGGGAGTACTACGAGCAGTACTTC.

The sample holds a few counts of this clone. The V and J genes are TRBV5-4 and TRBJ2-6; TRBD1 might be the D (6 bases). Looked up from germline, CDR1 is SGHNT and CDR2 is YYREEE (reference sequence). Deletions cut 4 bases from V and 0 bases from J, with 11 bases between. The CDR3 has 16 residues. This chain's CDR3 is CASSPPGVSGANVLTF. In nucleotides, the CDR3 is TGTGCCAGCAGCCCACCAGGGGTCTCTGGGGCCAACGTCCTGACTTTC.

Points on this clone: One junction end does not reproduce the germline sequence, and a read error may be involved. The CDR3: CASSLEQGAYNEQFF. CDR3 nucleotide sequence: TGCGCCAGCAGCTTGGAACAGGGGGCCTATAATGAGCAGTTCTTC. This rearrangement joins TRBV5-1 to TRBJ2-1; 9 bases line up with TRBD1. Germline CDR1 reads SGHRS; CDR2 reads YFSETQ. This CDR3 is built from 15 residues. Together with reference TRBV5-1 and TRBJ2-1, the CDR3 gives the full variable domain: KAGVTQTPRYLIKTRGQQVTLSCSPISGHRSVSWYQQTPGQGLQFLFEYFSETQRNKGNFPGRFSGRQFSNSRSEMNVSTLELGDSALYLCASSLEQGAYNEQFFGPGTRLTVL.

The chain is built from TRBV9 and TRBJ1-3; D is unclear. Germline-derived CDR1 and CDR2 are SGDLS and YYNGEE. V was trimmed by 4 bases and J by 4 bases, leaving 18 bases between them. The CDR3 is 16 residues long. The CDR3 reads CASSPPPGGSGNTIYF. Here the CDR3 DNA reads TGTGCCAGCAGCCCACCCCCCGGAGGATCGGGAAACACCATATATTTT.

J is TRBJ2-3 and V is TRBV30; 7 bases fit TRBD2. J lost 4 bases, V lost 6 bases, and 7 bases had no gene match. The CDR3 covers 13 residues. Germline V CDR1 and CDR2: GTSNPN, SVGIG (reference sequence). CDR3 coding DNA: TGTGCCTGCAAAGGACTAGGAGCAGATACGCAGTATTTT. Its translation is CACKGLGADTQYF.

Only a few counts were recorded for this clone. The rearrangement uses TRBV5-6 and TRBJ1-5; no clear D gene. The V end lost 4 bases, the J end lost 1 base, and 12 bases lay between the germline ends. The CDR3 is made up of 15 amino acids. The germline gives CDR1 SGHDT, CDR2 YYEEEE. This CDR3 is CASSAGAPSNQPQHF. The CDR3 bases are TGTGCCAGCAGCGCCGGAGCCCCGAGCAATCAGCCCCAGCATTTT. Complete variable domain (other parts from reference TRBV5-6 and TRBJ1-5): DAGVTQSPTHLIKTRGQQVTLRCSPKSGHDTVSWYQQALGQGPQFIFQYYEEEERQRGNFPDRFSGHQFPNYSSELNVNALLLGDSALYLCASSAGAPSNQPQHFGDGTRLSIL.

The chain has TRBV29-1 and TRBJ1-1; D not resolved. This CDR3 region has 14 residues. Deletions cut 7 bases from V and 5 bases from J, with 20 bases between. Germline V CDR1 and CDR2: SQVTM, ANQGSEA. CDR3 DNA: TGCAGCGCCGATCGGTGGGAGGCGGGGACTGAAGCTTTCTTT. Residues: CSADRWEAGTEAFF.

CDR3 in amino acids: CASSWGHRVGGYTF. CDR3 sequence (DNA): TGTGCCAGCAGCTGGGGCCACAGGGTTGGAGGCTACACCTTC. The chain has TRBV27 and TRBJ1-2, with D possibly TRBD1 on 6 matching bases. V lost 6 bases and J 8 bases, leaving 19 bases between the germline ends. Germline V CDR1 and CDR2: MNHEY, SMNVEV (reference sequence). The CDR3 runs 14 residues.

The J gene is TRBJ1-1, the V gene TRBV13; a possible D gene is TRBD1 (5 bases). With 4 bases removed from V and 0 bases from J, the gap between germline ends came to 15 bases. CDR3 size: 16 residues. Germline CDR1 reads PRHDT; CDR2 reads FYEKMQ (reference sequence). CDR3 sequence: CASSSEGGAMNTEAFF. The CDR3 DNA is TGTGCCAGCAGCTCGGAGGGTGGGGCTATGAACACTGAAGCTTTCTTT. The variable domain in full, with the rest retrieved from reference TRBV13 and TRBJ1-1, is AAGVIQSPRHLIKEKRETATLKCYPIPRHDTVYWYQQGPGQDPQFLISFYEKMQSDKGSIPDRFSAQQFSDYHSELNMSSLELGDSALYFCASSSEGGAMNTEAFFGQGTRLTVV.

The chain combines TRBV5-1 with TRBJ2-7; 8 nucleotides align to TRBD2. V shed 7 bases and J 1 base; nucleotides not matched to a gene: 13. CDR3 length: 16 amino acids. Germline V gives CDR1 SGHRS, CDR2 YFSETQ. The CDR3 here is CASRPDRGGRSYEQYF. CDR3 DNA: TGCGCCAGCCGACCGGACCGGGGGGGCCGGTCCTACGAGCAGTACTTC.

As to this clone: Other nucleotide sequences in the sample specify the same CDR3. The chain carries TRBV7-3 and TRBJ2-1; 11 nucleotides agree with TRBD2. Per germline, CDR1 SGHTA and CDR2 FQGTGA. Trimming at V came to 5 bases and at J to 3 bases, leaving 3 bases not matched to a gene. The CDR3 is 15 amino acids. The DNA for the CDR3 is TGTGCCAGCAGCCTCACTAGCGGGGGCTACAATGAGCAGTTCTTC. It specifies CASSLTSGGYNEQFF.

The chain carries TRBV10-3 and TRBJ1-6, with D perhaps TRBD1 (6 bases). The ends were cut back, 6 bases at V and 13 bases at J, with 22 bases in the middle. Germline V gene lookup returns CDR1 ENHRY and CDR2 SYGVKD. The CDR3 has 15 amino acids. CDR3 coding DNA: TGTGCCATCAGGAACCGGGACACCTCAGGGTATCCCCTCCACTTT. This codes for CAIRNRDTSGYPLHF.

The rearrangement links TRBV6-6 to TRBJ1-5; no reliable D call. Trimming left V 2 bases short and J 4 bases short, with 12 bases between. This CDR3 is built from 15 residues. Germline loops: CDR1 MNHNY, CDR2 SVGAGI (reference sequence). Written as DNA, the CDR3 is TGTGCCAGCAGTTACCGACCTGAGGGAAATCAGCCCCAGCATTTT. Its protein product is CASSYRPEGNQPQHF.

V and J are TRBV30 and TRBJ1-2, with 7 bases that match TRBD1. Germline lookup yields CDR1 GTSNPN and CDR2 SVGIG (reference sequence). This CDR3 spans 14 amino acids. The ends lost 4 bases at V and 4 bases at J; junction bases unmatched: 9. The CDR3 region has the DNA TGTGCCTGGACTAGACACAGGGGACTCTATGGCTACACCTTC. It translates to CAWTRHRGLYGYTF.

The chain carries TRBV30 and TRBJ2-3, with 11 nucleotides matching TRBD1. The J segment lost 7 bases and the V segment lost 3 bases, leaving 6 bases of the junction unmatched. The germline V gene encodes CDR1 GTSNPN and CDR2 SVGIG (reference sequence). The CDR3 has 14 residues. CDR3 region: CAWSAGQGANTQYF. The CDR3 DNA reads TGTGCCTGGAGCGCAGGACAGGGGGCAAATACGCAGTATTTT.

The chain uses TRBV2 and TRBJ1-4, with 7 bases identical to TRBD1. CDR3 length equals 12 residues. Germline V gene lookup returns CDR1 SNHLY and CDR2 FYNNEI. Trimming removed 7 bases from V and 8 bases from J; junction bases left unmatched: 4. This CDR3 reads CASKGAGEKLFF. CDR3 DNA: TGTGCCAGCAAGGGGGCAGGGGAAAAACTGTTTTTT.

The CDR3 protein is CASRGTGRYEQYF. CDR3 nucleotides: TGTGCCAGCAGGGGGACAGGGCGTTACGAGCAGTACTTC. The V and J genes are TRBV28 and TRBJ2-7; 9 nucleotides agree with TRBD1. The CDR3 has 13 amino acids. Losses at the gene ends were 6 bases for V and 4 bases for J; bases not matched to a gene: 4. CDR1 is MDHEN and CDR2 is SYDVKM in the germline V gene.

V and J are TRBV4-2 and TRBJ2-3, with D possibly matching TRBD1 (8 bases). Germline V gene lookup returns CDR1 LGHNA and CDR2 YNFKEQ. Trimming took off 3 bases at V and 8 bases at J, with 24 bases between the two ends. CDR3 length: 17 residues. CDR3 sequence reads: CASSHLGQGVPGGTQYF. The CDR3 bases are TGTGCCAGCAGCCACCTCGGACAGGGAGTGCCGGGGGGTACGCAGTATTTT.

The chain carries TRBV4-2 and TRBJ2-1; 7 nucleotides align to TRBD1. The V and J ends lost 4 bases and 9 bases, in that order; junction bases with no gene match: 15. CDR1 and CDR2 from the germline V gene are LGHNA and YNFKEQ. The CDR3 covers 16 residues. CDR3 in DNA: TGTGCCAGCAGCCCCCCCGATAGACAGGGAAGGAGTGAGCAGTTCTTC. Protein product: CASSPPDRQGRSEQFF.

This sequence joins TRBV7-9 and TRBJ1-3; perhaps TRBD1 as D (6 bases). V lost 0 bases to trimming and J lost 0 bases, with 9 bases between them. The CDR3 has 16 amino acids. Germline V gene lookup returns CDR1 SEHNR and CDR2 FQNEAQ (reference sequence). For the CDR3, the DNA is TGTGCCAGCAGCTTAGCGACAGGCTCCTCTGGAAACACCATATATTTT. Protein sequence: CASSLATGSSGNTIYF.

The table lists this clone with a few counts. CDR3 in amino acids: CASKSPDRRVRTNEKLFF. As DNA, the CDR3 is TGTGCCAGTAAAAGCCCAGACAGAAGGGTACGGACTAATGAAAAACTGTTTTTT. The chain combines TRBV19 with TRBJ1-4; possibly TRBD1 for D (5 bases). Germline CDR1 reads LNHDA; CDR2 reads SQIVND (reference sequence). The CDR3 extends over 18 amino acids. V lost 7 bases and J 2 bases, leaving 23 bases between the germline ends.

V and J are TRBV6-1 and TRBJ1-4; D perhaps matches TRBD1 (5 bases). Germline values: CDR1 MNHNS, CDR2 SASEGT. Between the trimmed V and J ends, which lost 2 bases and 3 bases, there was a span of 13 bases. CDR3 length: 16 residues. The DNA for the CDR3 is TGTGCCAGCAGTGAAAAATTTCGGGGGGCTAATGAAAAACTGTTTTTT. It codes for CASSEKFRGANEKLFF.